This entry lists 21 T cell receptor beta chains sequenced from one sample in a study of tumor and adjacent non-tumor tissue in lung cancer (dated by TCRdb to about 2018). Bulk unsorted tissue served as the source for RNA extraction, and RNA quality was assessed using a NanoDrop ND-1000 and an Agilent 2100. For the normal lung samples, distant non-tumor tissue was collected more than 3 cm away from the tumor edge. Library preparation used multiplex PCR. The instrument given in TCRdb is Illumina HiSeq 2500. TCRbeta libraries were constructed through three rounds of nested PCR with primers (Table S4) according to protocols adapted from ARM-PCR. TCRdb reprocessed the public reads (quality trimming at Q25 with fastp, clone calling with MiXCR) and kept in-frame beta chains. One record per CDR3 amino acid sequence lists the most common genes and DNA. Counted in this sample were about 86,000 distinct CDR3 sequences; around 76% of them appeared once. The ten top clones hold around a fifth of the sample.

The sample taken for sequencing was distant non-tumor lung tissue. These receptors were obtained from a woman in her forties or fifties with non-small cell lung cancer.

In this sample, this clonotype turned up once. The J gene is TRBJ2-7, the V gene TRBV12-3 or TRBV12-4; D possibly matches TRBD1 or TRBD2 (5 bases each). CDR3 length: 12 amino acids. Between the trimmed V and J ends, which lost 3 bases and 6 bases, there was a span of 9 bases. CDR3 in amino acids: CASSFGGIEQYF. The CDR3 bases are TGTGCCAGCAGTTTTGGGGGTATCGAGCAGTACTTC.

The V call is TRBV4-1, the J call TRBJ2-2, with 14 bases identical to TRBD2. The germline CDR1 and CDR2 sequences are MGHRA and YSYEKL. The CDR3 consists of 16 residues. The CDR3 is CVNSQGLAGAIGELFF. The DNA of the CDR3 is TGCGTCAACAGCCAGGGACTAGCGGGAGCGATCGGGGAGCTGTTTTTT.

A note on this clonotype: Given the absence of the conserved phenylalanine or tryptophan at the CDR3 end, a read error is likely. The genes are TRBV12-3 or TRBV12-4 and TRBJ1-4; tentative D call: TRBD1 (6 bases). This CDR3 has 14 residues. CDR3 DNA: TGTGCCAGCAGTTCGGCAGGGGTTGGTGAAGAACTGTTTATT. The encoded protein is CASSSAGVGEELFI.

On this clonotype itself: A junction end diverges from the germline sequence, so it may reflect a read error. The chain has TRBV6-1 and TRBJ2-2, with TRBD1 identical over 8 bases. CDR3 size: 14 residues. Germline V gene sequence: CDR1 MNHNS, CDR2 SASEGT. The CDR3 DNA is TGTGCCAGCATGGACAGGGAGTGGGCCGGGGAGTTGTTTTTT. It translates to CASMDREWAGELFF.

Ten or more counts support this clonotype. This chain connects TRBV24-1 to TRBJ2-1, with 9 bases lining up with TRBD2. The germline gives CDR1 KGHDR, CDR2 SFDVKD. Losses at the gene ends were 3 bases for V and 5 bases for J; bases not matched to a gene: 7. The CDR3 has 16 residues. The CDR3: CATSDPRGGRDNEQFF. DNA for the CDR3: TGTGCCACCAGTGATCCCAGGGGCGGGAGGGACAATGAGCAGTTCTTC.

This clonotype was observed at least ten times. The rearrangement links TRBV28 to TRBJ1-2; 7 bases line up with TRBD1. The V and J ends lost 4 bases and 4 bases, in that order; junction bases with no gene match: 9. From germline, CDR1 is MDHEN and CDR2 SYDVKM. The CDR3 length is 15 residues. This CDR3 is CASSSPGQLTYGYTF. In DNA, the CDR3 is TGTGCCAGCAGTTCGCCGGGACAGCTGACCTATGGCTACACCTTC.

This clonotype was seen a handful of times. The rearrangement links TRBV28 to TRBJ2-5; 8 bases are shared with TRBD2. The V segment lost 2 bases and the J segment 4 bases; nucleotides outside the gene matches: 12. Germline V gene lookup returns CDR1 MDHEN and CDR2 SYDVKM. The CDR3 extends over 17 amino acids. The DNA for the CDR3 is TGTGCCAGCAGTTTAACACCCTATCCGGGGGGGGGAGAGACCCAGTACTTC. It translates to CASSLTPYPGGGETQYF.

As concerns this clonotype: One end of the junction fails to match germline, which may point to a read error. The chain is built from TRBV5-5 and TRBJ2-2; TRBD2 might be the D (5 bases). The length of the CDR3 is 15 residues. CDR1 and CDR2 from the germline V gene are SGHKS and YYEKEE (reference sequence). CDR3 bases: TGTGCCTGCAGCTTGATGGGAAGGAACATCGGGGAGTTGTTTTTT. As protein: CACSLMGRNIGELFF.

As for this clonotype: The conserved phenylalanine or tryptophan is not found at the CDR3 terminus, so this likely reflects a read error. The rearrangement links TRBV11-2 to TRBJ1-1, with a weak D call TRBD1 (5 bases). From germline, CDR1 is SGHAT and CDR2 FQNNGV. This CDR3 has 13 amino acids. CDR3 sequence reads: CASSLEWGSEAFS. The CDR3 region has the DNA TGTGCTAGCAGTTTAGAATGGGGCAGTGAAGCTTTCTCT.

This clonotype came up once. The rearrangement uses TRBV6-4 and TRBJ2-1; 8 nucleotides agree with TRBD1. Germline V gene sequence: CDR1 MRHNA, CDR2 SNTAGT. The CDR3 has 14 residues. The V segment lost 6 bases and the J segment 8 bases; nucleotides outside the gene matches: 9. CDR3 in amino acids: CASRVRTGSHEQFF. The CDR3 coding sequence is TGTGCCAGCAGAGTAAGGACAGGGAGCCATGAGCAGTTCTTC.

Regarding this clonotype: Likely a read error: the CDR3 ends without its conserved phenylalanine or tryptophan. This chain links TRBV5-1 with TRBJ1-6; 8 bases are a match to TRBD1. Looked up from germline, CDR1 is SGHRS and CDR2 is YFSETQ. The CDR3 has 14 residues. The J segment lost 13 bases and the V segment lost 3 bases, leaving 9 bases of the junction unmatched. CDR3 region: CASSSGQGREPLHI. The DNA of the CDR3 is TGCGCCAGCAGCTCTGGACAGGGCAGAGAGCCCCTCCACATT.

For the CDR3, the DNA is TGTGCCACCACACGTCATATGTCCGTCACCGGGGAGCTGTTTTTT. Its protein is CATTRHMSVTGELFF. This chain connects TRBV12-3 or TRBV12-4 to TRBJ2-2; D is unresolved. V was pared by 10 bases and J by 4 bases, with 19 bases between. CDR3 length: 15 residues.

Comments on this clonotype: The conserved phenylalanine or tryptophan is not found at the CDR3 terminus, so this likely reflects a read error. The chain combines TRBV29-1 with TRBJ2-2; 13 positions match TRBD2. Trimming cost V 6 bases and J 7 bases; bases outside gene matches: 5. The V gene's germline CDR1 is SQVTM and CDR2 ANQGSEA. This CDR3 is 14 amino acids long. As DNA, the CDR3 is TGCAGCGTGTGGACTAGCGGGAGTTACGGGGAGCTGTTTTCT. Translated, it gives CSVWTSGSYGELFS.

Comments on this clonotype: At one of its ends the junction is not consistent with the germline gene, which may arise from a read error. V and J are TRBV9 and TRBJ2-7, with D perhaps given as TRBD1 or TRBD2 (5 bases each). Germline V CDR1 and CDR2: SGDLS, YYNGEE. This CDR3 is built from 14 residues. The CDR3 DNA sequence: TGTGTCAGCAGCGTACGCAGGGACGACTACGAGCAGTACTTC. This translates into CVSSVRRDDYEQYF.

Only one count was recorded for this clonotype. A junction boundary mismatches the germline segment, possibly from a read error. Here the CDR3 DNA reads TGTGCCAACAGTGAAGCGATCGGTCAGGGAAACAATGAGCAGTTCTTT. This sequence encodes CANSEAIGQGNNEQFF. The V gene is TRBV6-1, the J gene TRBJ2-1, with a weak D call TRBD1 (5 bases). This CDR3 is 16 amino acids long. The V gene's germline CDR1 is MNHNS and CDR2 SASEGT.

This clonotype was seen once. This CDR3 is missing its conserved last phenylalanine or tryptophan, likely due to a read error. This chain uses TRBV29-1 with TRBJ1-2; D might be TRBD1 (5 bases). The CDR3 runs 18 residues. CDR1 and CDR2 from the germline V gene are SQVTM and ANQGSEA. CDR3 sequence reads: CSIEPPAGKGEEGWGYTI. The CDR3 DNA is TGCAGCATTGAGCCCCCCGCGGGAAAAGGGGAGGAAGGATGGGGCTACACCATC.

This clonotype was observed once. An end of the junction does not agree with germline; a read error may underlie this. This chain connects TRBV6-1 to TRBJ1-3; D possibly corresponds to TRBD1 (5 bases). The CDR3 length is 16 residues. Germline-derived CDR1 and CDR2 are MNHNS and SASEGT. CDR3 sequence reads: CASNVGHSPFENAIYF. The CDR3 coding sequence is TGTGCCAGCAATGTCGGACACAGCCCCTTCGAAAACGCCATATATTTT.

This clonotype is medium-sized. Written as DNA, the CDR3 is TGTGCCAGCAGCTTGAGCGGGAGTACCAACGAGCAGTACTTC. This sequence encodes CASSLSGSTNEQYF. This chain links TRBV11-2 with TRBJ2-7, with TRBD2 identical over 8 bases. This CDR3 comprises 14 residues. Germline CDR1 is SGHAT and CDR2 is FQNNGV. Losses at the gene ends were 3 bases for V and 5 bases for J; bases not matched to a gene: 6. The full variable domain, rest sourced from reference TRBV11-2 and TRBJ2-7, is EAGVAQSPRYKIIEKRQSVAFWCNPISGHATLYWYQQILGQGPKLLIQFQNNGVVDDSQLPKDRFSAERLKGVDSTLKIQPAKLEDSAVYLCASSLSGSTNEQYFGPGTRLTVT.

A word on this clonotype: The CDR3 ends on some other residue instead of the conserved phenylalanine or tryptophan, so this is likely a read error. The chain employs TRBV7-8 and TRBJ1-2; D gene uncertain. V was trimmed by 10 bases and J by 4 bases, leaving 19 bases between them. The CDR3 sequence is 14 residues long. Germline lookup yields CDR1 SGHVS and CDR2 FQNEAQ. CDR3 in amino acids: CANSLASVGYGYTL. The DNA of the CDR3 is TGTGCCAACAGTTTAGCGTCGGTGGGCTATGGCTACACCCTC.

The gene calls are TRBV5-4 and TRBJ1-1, with D uncertain. Germline V CDR1 and CDR2: SGHNT, YYREEE (reference sequence). CDR3 length equals 14 residues. V shed 5 bases and J shed 8 bases, with 19 bases lying between them. The CDR3 reads CASRLKVNPTEAFF. CDR3 DNA sequence: TGTGCCAGCAGGTTGAAGGTCAACCCCACGGAAGCTTTCTTT. Drawing the rest from reference TRBV5-4 and TRBJ1-1, the complete variable domain is ETGVTQSPTHLIKTRGQQVTLRCSSQSGHNTVSWYQQALGQGPQFIFQYYREEENGRGNFPPRFSGLQFPNYSSELNVNALELDDSALYLCASRLKVNPTEAFFGQGTRLTVV.

Concerning this clonotype: One end of the junction is discordant with germline, which a read error may explain. The rearrangement joins TRBV28 to TRBJ2-7; D possibly corresponds to TRBD2 (6 bases). Germline loops: CDR1 MDHEN, CDR2 SYDVKM. This CDR3 region has 14 residues. The CDR3: CASSEGDGSYEQYF. The CDR3 nucleotides read TGCGCCAGCAGTGAGGGAGACGGGAGCTACGAGCAGTACTTC.